This TCR beta chain was captured in a study of PD-1 blockade in mismatch repair-deficient tumors. Study background: Patients had about 13 mismatch repair-deficient cancer types and were previously treated and progressing. Overall study findings and caveats: Rapid post-treatment expansion, then contraction, generally preceding radiologic response, marked tumor-resident clones.

About this clone: Its cognate antigen is unknown.

The TCR-sequenced patients were a few responders to pembrolizumab. Generated by immunoSEQ multiplex PCR, the TCRdb table keeps only in-frame clones and is missing some. The sample has 90,000 to 130,000 clones, 60% to 85% seen once; the top ten hold approximately 4.7%. The trim removed 2 bases at V and 2 bases at J, leaving 7 bases unmatched. The CDR3 totals 16 residues. V gene TRBV23-1 combines with J gene TRBJ2-7; 9 bases map to TRBD1. TRBV23-1 is flagged as an ORF with uncertain function. Sequences were derived from peripheral blood, sampled 60 weeks after starting pembrolizumab. This clonotype was sampled from an adult with mismatch repair-deficient cancer. Written as DNA, the CDR3 is TGCGCCAGCAGTCAACTCCGGGACAGGGAGACCTACGAGCAGTACTTC. It yields the protein CASSQLRDRETYEQYF.